Listed below are T cell receptor beta chains from one sample, sequenced in a study of CD8 T cells in ankylosing spondylitis. TCRdb ran MiXCR on the 5' RACE reads and lists one entry per CDR3 protein. The sample holds 200,000 to 250,000 distinct CDR3 sequences; roughly 25% are singletons and the top ten take around 6.3%. Sequenced sample: blood, either unsorted or a sorted T cell fraction (not recorded which). The receptors originated from a male donor with ankylosing spondylitis or in good health (not recorded which). CDR3s include the opening cysteine and the closing phenylalanine or tryptophan. D genes are given only for firm matches. Part of the rows lack a size; the others show once, few, many or a class for expanded clones.

CDR3 protein	CDR3 DNA	clone size	D gene	V gene	J gene
CASSQGTGGPQPQHF	TGCGCCAGCAGCCAGGGGACAGGGGGCCCTCAGCCCCAGCATTTT	many	TRBD1	TRBV4-3	TRBJ1-5
CASSFGLAVSTDTQYF	TGTGCCAGCAGCTTCGGACTAGCGGTTAGCACAGATACGCAGTATTTT	few	TRBD2	TRBV7-9	TRBJ2-3
CASSPPWGGADTQYF	TGTGCCAGCAGTCCCCCTTGGGGGGGAGCAGATACGCAGTATTTT	many	TRBD2	TRBV27	TRBJ2-3
CASSLRATYEQYF	TGTGCCAGCAGCTTAAGGGCTACCTACGAGCAGTACTTC	NA	NA	TRBV7-2	TRBJ2-7
CSANRGAGTEAFF	TGCAGTGCTAATAGGGGAGCGGGCACTGAAGCTTTCTTT	many	NA	TRBV20-1	TRBJ1-1
CASRIGLAGVGEDTQYF	TGTGCCAGCAGAATTGGACTAGCGGGAGTAGGGGAAGATACGCAGTATTTT	many	TRBD2	TRBV12-3/TRBV12-4	TRBJ2-3
CSVVRARPGDTEAFF	TGCAGCGTTGTTCGAGCTCGTCCAGGGGACACTGAAGCTTTCTTT	NA	NA	TRBV29-1	TRBJ1-1
CASRRLASEQYF	TGTGCCAGCAGGAGACTAGCGAGCGAGCAGTACTTC	NA	TRBD2	TRBV6-2/TRBV6-3	TRBJ2-7
CASSFQGRTEAFF	TGTGCCAGCAGTTTCCAGGGGAGAACTGAAGCTTTCTTT	few	NA	TRBV12-3/TRBV12-4	TRBJ1-1
CASSSTPYPGQGSTNEKLFF	TGTGCCAGCAGCTCGACACCCTACCCGGGACAGGGATCAACTAATGAAAAACTGTTTTTT	NA	TRBD1	TRBV11-2	TRBJ1-4
CSGRVAGLSYNEQFF	TGCAGCGGACGGGTTGCGGGATTATCCTACAATGAGCAGTTCTTC	NA	NA	TRBV29-1	TRBJ2-1
CASSYSRGKMNTEAFF	TGTGCCAGCAGTTACTCGAGGGGTAAGATGAACACTGAAGCTTTCTTT	NA	NA	TRBV6-2/TRBV6-3	TRBJ1-1
CASSYPTAGELFF	TGTGCCAGCAGTTACCCTACGGCCGGGGAGCTGTTTTTT	many	NA	TRBV6-2/TRBV6-3	TRBJ2-2
CSARHMKGTSGSQETQYF	TGCAGTGCTAGACATATGAAAGGGACTAGCGGTTCCCAAGAGACCCAGTACTTC	NA	TRBD2	TRBV20-1	TRBJ2-5
CSALAGPQETQYF	TGCAGTGCTCTAGCGGGACCCCAAGAGACCCAGTACTTC	many	TRBD2	TRBV20-1	TRBJ2-5
CSATDSSNQPQHF	TGCAGTGCTACGGACAGTAGCAATCAGCCCCAGCATTTT	NA	NA	TRBV20-1	TRBJ1-5
CASSLCASTAYFTDTQYF	TGTGCCAGCAGTTTGTGTGCCTCCACCGCATATTTCACAGATACGCAGTATTTT	NA	NA	TRBV12-3/TRBV12-4	TRBJ2-3
CASSLRPGAGGTEAFF	TGTGCCAGCTCACTGAGACCCGGCGCAGGGGGCACTGAAGCTTTCTTT	once	TRBD1	TRBV18	TRBJ1-1
CSVDRGRSGEQYF	TGCAGCGTTGACAGGGGGCGGTCGGGCGAGCAGTACTTC	NA	TRBD1	TRBV29-1	TRBJ2-7
CASSLRGGRLGEKLFF	TGTGCCAGCAGTTTAAGAGGGGGGCGGTTGGGCGAAAAACTGTTTTTT	many	NA	TRBV12-3/TRBV12-4	TRBJ1-4
CSAPPAGGRAGEQFF	TGCAGTGCGCCCCCCGCGGGCGGGAGGGCCGGGGAGCAGTTCTTC	NA	TRBD2	TRBV20-1	TRBJ2-1
CASSTSGSFSLGNEQFF	TGTGCCAGCAGCACTAGCGGGAGTTTTTCTTTGGGGAATGAGCAGTTCTTC	many	TRBD2	TRBV6-1	TRBJ2-1
CASSLESGAYGYTF	TGCGCCAGCAGCTTGGAATCGGGGGCGTATGGCTACACCTTC	many	NA	TRBV5-1	TRBJ1-2
CASSDSRETQYF	TGTGCCAGCAGTGACAGTCGAGAGACCCAGTACTTC	few	NA	TRBV6-5	TRBJ2-5
CASSRQGSTYEQYF	TGTGCCAGCAGCCGACAGGGCAGTACCTACGAGCAGTACTTC	NA	TRBD1	TRBV7-2	TRBJ2-7
CASKYNRGNTEAFF	TGTGCCAGCAAATACAATAGGGGGAACACTGAAGCTTTCTTT	NA	NA	TRBV27	TRBJ1-1
CSVSDRSGLHEQFF	TGCAGTGTTTCTGATAGGTCCGGTCTGCATGAGCAGTTCTTC	few	NA	TRBV20-1	TRBJ2-1
CASSLERLAGFEETQYF	TGTGCCAGCAGCTTGGAGCGACTAGCGGGATTTGAGGAGACCCAGTACTTC	NA	TRBD2	TRBV5-5	TRBJ2-5
CASSLSADTQYF	TGTGCCAGCAGCTTATCGGCAGATACGCAGTATTTT	many	NA	TRBV7-2	TRBJ2-3
CSVGTDTQYF	TGCAGCGTCGGCACAGATACGCAGTATTTT	many	NA	TRBV29-1	TRBJ2-3
CSARDGGRADYEQYF	TGCAGTGCTAGAGATGGGGGGAGGGCCGATTACGAGCAGTACTTC	NA	TRBD2	TRBV20-1	TRBJ2-7
CASSWARAANNEQFF	TGTGCCAGCAGCTGGGCGAGGGCCGCTAACAATGAGCAGTTCTTC	few	NA	TRBV7-2	TRBJ2-1
CSAHKRGTTQETQYF	TGCAGTGCTCACAAGCGGGGGACTACCCAAGAGACCCAGTACTTC	NA	TRBD2	TRBV20-1	TRBJ2-5
CSATPGTTEAFF	TGCAGTGCCACCCCAGGGACCACTGAAGCTTTCTTT	many	NA	TRBV20-1	TRBJ1-1
CASSATGSYEQYF	TGCGCCAGCAGTGCGACAGGATCCTACGAGCAGTACTTC	NA	NA	TRBV10-1	TRBJ2-7
CASHLRTYNEQFF	TGCGCCAGCCACCTCCGGACATACAATGAGCAGTTCTTC	many	NA	TRBV5-1	TRBJ2-1
CSVEERTSPWGYTF	TGCAGCGTTGAAGAGAGGACCAGCCCTTGGGGCTACACCTTC	NA	NA	TRBV29-1	TRBJ1-2
CSVEPQETQYF	TGCAGCGTTGAACCCCAAGAGACCCAGTACTTC	NA	NA	TRBV29-1	TRBJ2-5
CASSFYGGKLFF	TGTGCCAGCAGCTTTTACGGCGGAAAACTGTTTTTT	many	NA	TRBV5-5	TRBJ1-4
CASSVGGHLTGELFF	TGTGCCAGCAGCGTAGGCGGGCATCTCACCGGGGAGCTGTTTTTT	NA	NA	TRBV9	TRBJ2-2
CASSPDGFTGELFF	TGCGCCAGCAGCCCCGACGGGTTCACCGGGGAGCTGTTTTTT	NA	NA	TRBV5-1	TRBJ2-2
CNPGSQETQYF	TGCAACCCCGGCTCCCAAGAGACCCAGTACTTC	few	NA	TRBV29-1	TRBJ2-5
CASSVAQGVYNEQFF	TGTGCCAGCAGCGTAGCACAGGGAGTATACAATGAGCAGTTCTTC	many	NA	TRBV9	TRBJ2-1
CASSKENRVTGELFF	TGTGCCAGCAGTAAGGAGAATAGGGTCACCGGGGAGCTGTTTTTT	many	NA	TRBV25-1	TRBJ2-2
CSVGGTSSYEQYF	TGCAGCGTTGGAGGGACGAGCTCCTACGAGCAGTACTTC	NA	NA	TRBV29-1	TRBJ2-7
CASSAQGLSTDTQYF	TGTGCCAGCAGCGCCCAGGGGTTGAGCACAGATACGCAGTATTTT	many	NA	TRBV9	TRBJ2-3
CASRGTGGPYEQYF	TGTGCCAGCAGAGGGACAGGGGGTCCCTACGAGCAGTACTTC	many	TRBD1	TRBV12-3/TRBV12-4	TRBJ2-7
CSVERRGRGLYEQYF	TGCAGCGTTGAGAGGCGAGGGAGGGGGCTGTACGAGCAGTACTTC	NA	NA	TRBV29-1	TRBJ2-7
CSVGAGGGNQPQHF	TGCAGCGTTGGGGCAGGGGGCGGGAATCAGCCCCAGCATTTT	once	TRBD1	TRBV29-1	TRBJ1-5
CASGLALLAGVGSGELFF	TGTGCTAGTGGTTTGGCCCTACTAGCGGGAGTTGGTTCCGGGGAGCTGTTTTTT	many	TRBD2	TRBV12-5	TRBJ2-2
CASSLGWGLETQYF	TGTGCCAGCAGCTTAGGGTGGGGATTGGAGACCCAGTACTTC	few	NA	TRBV7-2	TRBJ2-5